This T cell receptor (beta chain) was sequenced in a study of cytomegalovirus exposure and HLA in healthy donors. In the PCR, 60 Vbeta and 13 Jbeta primers were used. Method: immunoSEQ multiplex PCR; TCRdb's copy keeps in-frame clones and lacks some. This table holds approximately 140,000 clones, around 73% found once. V shed 2 bases and J shed 5 bases, with 13 bases lying between them. The V gene's germline CDR1 is SGHVS and CDR2 FQNEAQ. This CDR3 has 15 amino acids. This chain uses TRBV7-8 with TRBJ2-4, with D possibly TRBD2 on 6 matching bases. Sample: PBMCs. This receptor was obtained from a human donor in good health. CDR3 DNA sequence: TGTGCCAGCAGCTTAAGATCGGGAGTGGAAAACATTCAGTACTTC. This sequence encodes CASSLRSGVENIQYF.